These 14 T cell receptor beta chains were sequenced from one sample in a study of cytomegalovirus exposure and HLA in healthy donors. 13 Jbeta primers and 60 Vbeta primers were used for the PCR. TCRdb keeps only in-frame clones here, not all; method: immunoSEQ multiplex PCR. The sample lists about 190,000 clones, more than 75% occurring once. The sample was PBMCs. Source of these receptors: a man aged 30 to 39 in good health and CMV-seronegative.

The rearrangement joins TRBV6-1 to TRBJ2-2; maybe TRBD2 (5 bases). The germline CDR1 and CDR2 sequences are MNHNS and SASEGT. V lost 7 bases and J 3 bases, leaving 12 bases between the germline ends. There are 14 residues in the CDR3. CDR3 nucleotide sequence: TGTGCCAGCAATTCCGGGGTCCACACCGGGGAGCTGTTTTTT. This sequence encodes CASNSGVHTGELFF.

The chain joins TRBV7-8 to TRBJ2-2; D is undetermined. From germline, CDR1 is SGHVS and CDR2 FQNEAQ. This CDR3 is built from 16 residues. V was shortened by 0 bases and J by 1 base, with 9 bases between the two germline ends. This chain's CDR3 is CASSLAHRRNTGELFF. CDR3 nucleotide sequence: TGTGCCAGCAGCTTAGCGCACCGGAGGAACACCGGGGAGCTGTTTTTT.

This chain joins TRBV9 and TRBJ2-2, with D tentatively TRBD1 (5 bases). The CDR3 runs to 15 residues. V lost 7 bases to trimming and J lost 1 base, with 14 bases between them. Germline loops: CDR1 SGDLS, CDR2 YYNGEE. The CDR3 coding sequence is TGTGCCAGCCGCCAGGGCGCCCGGAACACCGGGGAGCTGTTTTTT. This encodes CASRQGARNTGELFF.

The chain couples TRBV5-1 to TRBJ2-7; D gene unclear. Trimming took off 2 bases at V and 5 bases at J, with 14 bases between the two ends. Germline V CDR1 and CDR2: SGHRS, YFSETQ. This CDR3 comprises 14 residues. The CDR3 DNA is TGCGCCAGCAGCTTCGAACAGAAGTTGAACGAGCAGTACTTC. This encodes CASSFEQKLNEQYF.

The chain employs TRBV15 and TRBJ2-3, with no clear D. The CDR3 totals 14 residues. V gave up 3 bases and J gave up 6 bases, with 13 bases separating them. Germline V gives CDR1 LNHNV, CDR2 YYDKDF (reference sequence). CDR3 nucleotide sequence: TGTGCCACCAGCAGCCAATTAACGAGGGATACGCAGTATTTT. Amino acid sequence: CATSSQLTRDTQYF.

For the CDR3, the DNA is TGTGCCAGCAGCTTAGCTCCCGACAGGGGGCTTGGCTACACCTTC. This encodes CASSLAPDRGLGYTF. This chain links TRBV11-2 with TRBJ1-2, with TRBD1 matching 10 bases. J gave up 7 bases and V 1 base, and 6 bases lay outside the gene matches. Germline assignment: CDR1 SGHAT and CDR2 FQNNGV. The CDR3 runs 15 residues.

The chain joins TRBV5-8 to TRBJ1-1, with 7 nucleotides matching TRBD1. This CDR3 contains 12 residues. Per germline, CDR1 SGHTS and CDR2 YDEGEE. With 2 bases clipped from V and 11 bases from J, the junction kept 6 bases outside the gene matches. CDR3 in amino acids: CASSFRGTVAFF. In DNA, the CDR3 is TGTGCCAGCAGCTTCCGAGGGACAGTTGCTTTCTTT.

The chain couples TRBV28 to TRBJ2-1; 9 positions match TRBD1. Losses at the gene ends were 4 bases for V and 12 bases for J; bases not matched to a gene: 13. The CDR3 covers 15 residues. The germline CDR1 and CDR2 sequences are MDHEN and SYDVKM. CDR3: CASSSTPGQGYRQFF. The CDR3 DNA is TGTGCCAGCAGTTCCACCCCGGGACAGGGCTATCGGCAGTTCTTC.

This rearrangement joins TRBV27 to TRBJ2-7, with TRBD1 matching 7 bases. V lost 8 bases and J lost 3; bases outside the gene matches: 7. The CDR3 runs to 13 residues. Germline V CDR1 and CDR2: MNHEY, SMNVEV (reference sequence). CDR3 protein: CASGRDRVYEQYF. The CDR3 DNA is TGTGCCAGCGGCCGGGACAGAGTCTACGAGCAGTACTTC.

The chain links TRBV10-3 to TRBJ2-7, with D tentatively TRBD1 (5 bases). V shed 3 bases and J shed 7 bases, with 7 bases lying between them. This CDR3 is built from 11 residues. Per germline, CDR1 ENHRY and CDR2 SYGVKD. The CDR3 spells CAISDDREQYF. The CDR3 DNA follows: TGTGCCATCAGTGACGACAGAGAGCAGTACTTC.

Here the CDR3 reads CASSLDSSGSYEQYF. The CDR3 DNA reads as TGTGCCAGCAGCTTAGATTCTAGCGGGAGCTACGAGCAGTACTTC. The rearrangement joins TRBV7-2 to TRBJ2-7; 10 nucleotides line up with TRBD2. The length of the CDR3 is 15 residues. The germline gives CDR1 SGHTA, CDR2 FQGNSA. After removal of 1 base from V and 3 bases from J, the junction contained 3 bases not matched to a gene. The full variable domain, rest sourced from reference TRBV7-2 and TRBJ2-7, is GAGVSQSPSNKVTEKGKDVELRCDPISGHTALYWYRQSLGQGLEFLIYFQGNSAPDKSGLPSDRFSAERTGGSVSTLTIQRTQQEDSAVYLCASSLDSSGSYEQYFGPGTRLTVT.

The CDR3 protein is CASSQEPSGGRGEKLFF. The CDR3 DNA reads as TGCGCCAGCAGCCAAGAACCCTCAGGGGGCAGGGGGGAAAAACTGTTTTTT. V usage is TRBV4-3 and J usage is TRBJ1-4; the match to TRBD1 covers 8 bases. CDR3 length: 17 amino acids. The V and J ends lost 0 bases and 8 bases, in that order; junction bases with no gene match: 11. Germline assignment: CDR1 LGHNA and CDR2 YSLEER.

This rearrangement joins TRBV6-5 to TRBJ1-4; TRBD1 is a possible D gene (6 bases). Trimming removed 2 bases at V and 7 bases at J, with 11 bases between. This CDR3 has 14 amino acids. CDR1 is MNHEY and CDR2 is SVGAGI in the germline V gene. Here the CDR3 DNA reads TGTGCCAGCAGTTACGAAGGGGGGGGTGAAAAACTGTTTTTT. This translates into CASSYEGGGEKLFF.

This clone showed up just once. The V gene is TRBV28, the J gene TRBJ1-4; TRBD1 is a possible D gene (6 bases). V was pared by 6 bases and J by 1 base, with 9 bases between. Germline V gene sequence: CDR1 MDHEN, CDR2 SYDVKM. The CDR3 consists of 14 residues. The CDR3 coding sequence is TGTGCCAGCAGCGAAGGGGGAACTAATGAAAAACTGTTTTTT. Encoded protein: CASSEGGTNEKLFF.